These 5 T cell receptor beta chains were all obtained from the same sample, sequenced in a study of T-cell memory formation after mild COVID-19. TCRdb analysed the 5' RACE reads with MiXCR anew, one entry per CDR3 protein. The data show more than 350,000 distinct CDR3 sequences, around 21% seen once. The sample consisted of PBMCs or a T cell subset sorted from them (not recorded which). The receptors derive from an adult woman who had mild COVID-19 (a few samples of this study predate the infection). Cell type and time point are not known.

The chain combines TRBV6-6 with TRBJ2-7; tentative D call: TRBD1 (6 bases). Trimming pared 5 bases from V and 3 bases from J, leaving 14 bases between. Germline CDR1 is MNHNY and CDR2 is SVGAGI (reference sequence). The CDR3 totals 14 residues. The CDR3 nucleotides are TGTGCCAGCAGTCCCAGGGGTGCCCTCTACGAGCAGTACTTC. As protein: CASSPRGALYEQYF.

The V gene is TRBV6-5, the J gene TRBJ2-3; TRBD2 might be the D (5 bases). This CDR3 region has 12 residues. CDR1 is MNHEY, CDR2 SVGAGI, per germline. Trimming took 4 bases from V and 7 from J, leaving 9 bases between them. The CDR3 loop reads CASSSQRNTQYF. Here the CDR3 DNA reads TGTGCCAGCAGTTCCCAGCGGAATACGCAGTATTTT.

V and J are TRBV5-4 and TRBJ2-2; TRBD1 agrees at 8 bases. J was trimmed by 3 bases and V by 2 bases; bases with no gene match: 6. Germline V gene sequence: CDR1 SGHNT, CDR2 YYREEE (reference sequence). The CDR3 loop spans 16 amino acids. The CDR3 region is CASSLGQGAHTGELFF. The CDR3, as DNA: TGTGCCAGCAGCTTAGGCCAGGGGGCTCACACCGGGGAGCTGTTTTTT.

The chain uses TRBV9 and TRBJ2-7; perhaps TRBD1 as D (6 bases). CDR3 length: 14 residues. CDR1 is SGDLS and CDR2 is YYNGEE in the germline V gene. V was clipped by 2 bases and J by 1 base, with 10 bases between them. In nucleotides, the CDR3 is TGTGCCAGCAGCGTTGACAGGCAGTCCTACGAGCAGTACTTC. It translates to CASSVDRQSYEQYF.

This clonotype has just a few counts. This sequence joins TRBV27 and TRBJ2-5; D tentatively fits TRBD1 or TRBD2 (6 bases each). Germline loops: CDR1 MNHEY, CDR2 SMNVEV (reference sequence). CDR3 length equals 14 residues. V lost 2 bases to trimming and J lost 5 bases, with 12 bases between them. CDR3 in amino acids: CASSLQWGAETQYF. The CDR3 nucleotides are TGTGCCAGCAGTTTACAGTGGGGGGCGGAGACCCAGTACTTC.